A selection of T cell receptor beta chains follows, all from one sample in a study of blood T cell repertoires in COVID-19. Sequencing used immunoSEQ multiplex PCR; TCRdb keeps in-frame clones, though not all of them. Among about 180,000 clones listed, less than 85% were seen once. Sequencing was done on a sample of peripheral blood. These receptors all stem from a woman in her sixties with COVID-19, enrolled during active disease. CDR3s include the opening cysteine and the closing phenylalanine or tryptophan. The D gene is left open where the match is weak. Expanded clones are given a class, and other clones once, few, many or no size at all.

>TRBD1|once|TRBJ2-6|TRBV27
TGTGCCAGCAGTCTGGCAGGGGGCAGAGGGGCCAACGTCCTGACTTTC
CASSLAGGRGANVLTF
>TRBD2|-|TRBJ2-3|TRBV6-5
TGTGCCAGCAGTTACTCGACGGGAGGAGGCACAGATACGCAGTATTTT
CASSYSTGGGTDTQYF
>TRBD1|few|TRBJ2-5|TRBV7-2
TGTGCCAGCAGCTTGACCGGGACAGGGTTGTGGGAGACCCAGTACTTC
CASSLTGTGLWETQYF
>TRBD1|-|TRBJ1-4|TRBV6-1
TGTGCCAGCAGTGATCGACAGGGAATGGAAAAACTGTTTTTT
CASSDRQGMEKLFF
>-|-|TRBJ2-7|TRBV2
TGTGCCAGCAGTGAATCCCCGGCGACTAGACACGACGAGCAGTACTTC
CASSESPATRHDEQYF
>-|-|TRBJ1-2|TRBV9
TGTGCCAGCAGCCCAACAGGACAGCCGAACTATGGCTACACCTTC
CASSPTGQPNYGYTF
>-|-|TRBJ2-5|TRBV7-9
TGTGCCAGCAGCTTCCTTCTGACAGCCCCCTCAGAGACCCAGTACTTC
CASSFLLTAPSETQYF
>-|-|TRBJ1-4|TRBV5-1
TGCGCCAGCAGCTTGTTGGGGCAGACAACTAATGAAAAACTGTTTTTT
CASSLLGQTTNEKLFF
>-|-|TRBJ1-3|TRBV9
TGTGCCAGCAGCGTAGGAGGGAACAACGCTATAGGAAACACCATATATTTT
CASSVGGNNAIGNTIYF
>-|-|TRBJ2-3|TRBV5-4
TGTGCCAGCAGCGTAGGCACAGATACGCAGTATTTT
CASSVGTDTQYF
>TRBD2|-|TRBJ2-5|TRBV25-1
TGTGCCAGCAGTCCATTGGCCGGGGGGGACCAAGAGACCCAGTACTTC
CASSPLAGGDQETQYF